Detailed here is one T cell receptor (beta chain). Which antigen it targets is not known. Nothing much larger sits one base from this clone, and base qualities are not available. The record originates from a study of blood T cell repertoires in COVID-19 (dated by TCRdb to the early 2020s). As for the study more broadly: The collaborator samples originated in the United States, Italy and Spain and spanned the acute and convalescent phases of COVID-19. The material from the prospective study consisted of cDNA or gDNA derived from T cells, B-cell-depleted T cells, or PBMCs. Where available, HLA class I and class II types were taken from metadata supplied by the sample provider and were not determined by assay-based typing. The samples were drawn from the first 160 participants of the ongoing ImmuneRACE study and from 950 to 1,500 subjects provided by 6 global collaborators. Sample metadata almost always included a de-identified subject ID, COVID-19 status, age in years and sex. The repertoires were released in a freely available public database meant as a resource for research on the immune response to SARS-CoV-2. The dataset comprised deeply sampled blood TCRbeta repertoires from subjects exposed to, actively infected with, or recovered from COVID-19. What the work shows at the level of the full study, not this receptor alone: The quantity of clinical and demographic metadata differed by source and by participant and was supplied without curation.

CDR3 length: 13 amino acids, cysteine to phenylalanine. The entry retains the CDR3 DNA only, 39 bases that are in frame from base 1. The germline V gene yields MNHEY for CDR1 and SVGAGI for CDR2. V is reduced by 2 bases and J by 2 bases, leaving a spacing of 6 bases between them. TCRbeta CDR3 regions were amplified from genomic DNA using the immunoSEQ Assay, a bias-controlled multiplex PCR. Processing in the source paper ran as follows. The number of nucleated cells in each sample was estimated by amplification of reference gene primers within the assay. Sequence reads were collapsed and filtered to measure the absolute abundance of every unique TCRbeta CDR3 rearrangement. For each sample, productive Simpson clonality was calculated by taking the square root of Simpson's diversity index across productive rearrangements. TCRdb carries this immuneACCESS record with in-frame sequences only. Its versions omit some clonotypes, under half of them owing to an unresolved V gene in the studies checked, with the rest unexplained. The V and J calls and clone size come from that table; D and trimming were worked out from the DNA. Recorded for this sample are under 200,000 clones; 80% to 85% of them occurred a single time. The ten largest clones take up approximately 15% of the sample.

One collaborating source in Seattle enrolled patients during active infection and followed them longitudinally through the course of disease. Collaborating institutions collected whole blood in K2EDTA tubes following their own protocols. For TCRbeta analysis, collaborators shipped samples in one of three forms: frozen whole blood, isolated PBMCs, or DNA extracted from either of those sample types. Rearrangement joined TRBV6-5 to TRBJ1-2; too little of a D gene remains to name it. The source of this sequence is a woman in her seventies with COVID-19, enrolled during active disease. Specimen: peripheral blood. The CDR3 here reads CASSYEGNYGYTF. The nucleotide sequence reads as follows: TGTGCCAGCAGTTACGAGGGAAACTATGGCTACACCTTC.